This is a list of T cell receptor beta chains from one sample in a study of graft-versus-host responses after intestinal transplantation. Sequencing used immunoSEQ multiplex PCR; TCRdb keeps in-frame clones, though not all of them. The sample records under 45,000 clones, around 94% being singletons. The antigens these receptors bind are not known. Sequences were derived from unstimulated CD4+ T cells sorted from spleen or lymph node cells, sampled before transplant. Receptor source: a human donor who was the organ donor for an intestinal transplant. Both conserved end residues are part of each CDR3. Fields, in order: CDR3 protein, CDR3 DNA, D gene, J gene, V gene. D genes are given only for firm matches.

CASSLIGTAYTEAFF,TGTGCCAGCAGCTTAATCGGGACAGCCTACACTGAAGCTTTCTTT,TRBD1,TRBJ1-1,TRBV7-2
CASSPHHNSPLHF,TGTGCCAGCAGTCCACACCATAATTCACCCCTCCACTTT,NA,TRBJ1-6,TRBV27
CASSQDPKRGENTDTQYF,TGTGCCAGCAGCCAAGATCCGAAGCGGGGGGAGAACACAGATACGCAGTATTTT,TRBD2,TRBJ2-3,TRBV4-2
CASSSPNRGLYGYTF,TGTGCCAGCAGTTCGCCCAACAGGGGGCTCTATGGCTACACCTTC,TRBD1,TRBJ1-2,TRBV6-5
CASSSGGVGSYNEQFF,TGTGCCAGCAGTTCAGGCGGGGTAGGGTCCTACAATGAGCAGTTCTTC,NA,TRBJ2-1,TRBV7-9
CATSMRQAGNTIYF,TGTGCCACCAGCATGCGGCAGGCCGGAAACACCATATATTTT,NA,TRBJ1-3,TRBV15
CASSQETGGANYGYTF,TGCGCCAGCAGCCAGGAGACAGGTGGAGCTAACTATGGCTACACCTTC,NA,TRBJ1-2,TRBV4-3
CASSLGQGNNQPQHF,TGCGCCAGCAGCTTGGGACAGGGAAACAATCAGCCCCAGCATTTT,TRBD1,TRBJ1-5,TRBV5-1
CASSVEATADTEAFF,TGTGCCAGCAGCGTAGAGGCGACAGCGGACACTGAAGCTTTCTTT,NA,TRBJ1-1,TRBV9
CASSPQGTVNTEAFF,TGTGCCAGCTCACCCCAGGGGACGGTGAACACTGAAGCTTTCTTT,NA,TRBJ1-1,TRBV18
CASGKGQGRSTDTQYF,TGTGCTAGTGGAAAGGGACAGGGGCGCAGCACAGATACGCAGTATTTT,TRBD1,TRBJ2-3,TRBV12-5
CAISESGNYEQYF,TGTGCCATCAGTGAGTCGGGGAATTACGAGCAGTACTTC,NA,TRBJ2-7,TRBV10-3
CASSKSGKMNTEAFF,TGCGCCAGCAGCAAATCCGGGAAGATGAACACTGAAGCTTTCTTT,NA,TRBJ1-1,TRBV5-1
CASSPAVRGIEAFF,TGCGCCAGCAGCCCCGCCGTTAGAGGGATTGAAGCTTTCTTT,NA,TRBJ1-1,TRBV5-1
CASSSAGPTTDTQYF,TGTGCCAGCAGCTCAGCGGGGCCCACCACAGATACGCAGTATTTT,TRBD2,TRBJ2-3,TRBV7-9
CASSLPASGVTGELFF,TGCGCCAGCAGCTTGCCGGCTAGCGGGGTAACCGGGGAGCTGTTTTTT,TRBD2,TRBJ2-2,TRBV5-1
CASSHSRNYGYTF,TGTGCCAGCAGCCATAGTAGGAACTATGGCTACACCTTC,NA,TRBJ1-2,TRBV11-1
CASSKSTDTQYF,TGTGCCAGCAGCAAAAGCACAGATACGCAGTATTTT,NA,TRBJ2-3,TRBV11-3
CASRQSNQPQHF,TGTGCCAGTAGACAGTCCAATCAGCCCCAGCATTTT,NA,TRBJ1-5,TRBV19
CASSIWVDSNQPQHF,TGTGCCAGTAGTATATGGGTAGATAGCAATCAGCCCCAGCATTTT,NA,TRBJ1-5,TRBV19
CASSFPYGNSPLHF,TGTGCCAGCAGCTTCCCTTACGGGAATTCACCCCTCCACTTT,NA,TRBJ1-6,TRBV5-6
CASRTSTDTQYF,TGTGCCAGCAGGACATCCACAGATACGCAGTATTTT,NA,TRBJ2-3,TRBV6-5